One sample yielded the 29 T cell receptor beta chains listed below, sequenced in a study of blood T cell repertoires in COVID-19. Method: immunoSEQ multiplex PCR; TCRdb's copy keeps in-frame clones and lacks some. The profile covers 200,000 to 300,000 clones, with around 84% appearing a single time and 3.5% to 5% taken by the ten largest. Sequencing was done on a sample of peripheral blood. These TCRs come from a man aged 55 to 69 with acute or convalescent COVID-19.

This clone has only one observation. This chain joins TRBV5-1 and TRBJ1-4; TRBD1 agrees at 11 bases. This CDR3 spans 17 amino acids. The ends lost 2 bases at V and 6 bases at J; junction bases unmatched: 9. CDR1 is SGHRS and CDR2 is YFSETQ in the germline V gene. In DNA form, the CDR3 reads TGCGCCAGCAGCTTTTCCAAGGGACAGGGGGATGATGAAAAACTGTTTTTT. Translated: CASSFSKGQGDDEKLFF.

The chain combines TRBV28 with TRBJ1-5; a weak D match, TRBD1 (6 bases). Germline V gives CDR1 MDHEN, CDR2 SYDVKM. CDR3 length: 16 residues. V gave up 3 bases and J gave up 3 bases, with 15 bases separating them. The CDR3 DNA follows: TGTGCCAGCAGTTTCCATACCGGGACAACCAATCAGCCCCAGCATTTT. Translating it yields CASSFHTGTTNQPQHF.

This sequence joins TRBV9 and TRBJ1-2; no clear D gene. The germline V and J ends were trimmed by 5 bases and 4 bases, with 9 bases remaining between them. CDR3 length equals 12 residues. Germline values: CDR1 SGDLS, CDR2 YYNGEE. The CDR3 protein is CASRPISYGYTF. The CDR3 region has the DNA TGTGCCAGCAGACCTATATCCTATGGCTACACCTTC.

The chain links TRBV12-3 or TRBV12-4 to TRBJ2-2; D possibly corresponds to TRBD2 (6 bases). The CDR3 is 13 residues long. V was shortened by 5 bases and J by 4 bases, with 8 bases between the two germline ends. This chain's CDR3 is CASSIGGTGELFF. The CDR3 DNA is TGTGCCAGCAGTATCGGGGGCACCGGGGAGCTGTTTTTT.

The chain has TRBV28 and TRBJ2-1; TRBD2 is a possible D gene (6 bases). V dropped 2 bases and J dropped 8 bases, with 10 bases sitting between them. The CDR3 runs to 13 residues. CDR1 MDHEN and CDR2 SYDVKM come from the germline V gene. CDR3 in DNA: TGTGCCAGCAGTTTAGGTAGGAGGGATGAGCAGTTCTTC. Residues: CASSLGRRDEQFF.

CDR3 bases: TGTGCCAGCTCACCTTGGACAGGAGTGGTCAATGGCTACACCTTC. The encoded protein is CASSPWTGVVNGYTF. The V call is TRBV18, the J call TRBJ1-2; 7 bases are shared with TRBD1. Trimming at V came to 3 bases and at J to 6 bases, leaving 10 bases not matched to a gene. Germline V lookup: CDR1 KGHSH, CDR2 LQKENI. The CDR3 sequence is 15 residues long.

The rearrangement links TRBV12-5 to TRBJ2-7; 10 bases map to TRBD2. The CDR3 has 16 amino acids. Germline lookup yields CDR1 LGHNT and CDR2 FRNRAP. The ends lost 1 base at V and 4 bases at J; junction bases unmatched: 7. CDR3 sequence reads: CASGLATGLAVYEQYF. DNA for the CDR3: TGTGCTAGTGGTTTGGCAACCGGACTAGCGGTTTACGAGCAGTACTTC.

CDR3 bases: TGTGCCAGCAGCTTAGGGACAGGGGGCGCCAAAAACATTCAGTACTTC. Translation gives CASSLGTGGAKNIQYF. The chain employs TRBV7-8 and TRBJ2-4; 11 positions match TRBD1. Per the germline V gene, CDR1 is SGHVS and CDR2 is FQNEAQ. The junction had 0 bases not matched to a gene; V was cut back by 1 base and J by 1 base. The CDR3 totals 16 residues.

The CDR3 loop is CASKGGFPYEQYF. CDR3 DNA sequence: TGTGCCAGCAAGGGCGGGTTCCCCTACGAGCAGTACTTC. The chain joins TRBV2 to TRBJ2-7; a possible D gene is TRBD2 (5 bases). Germline lookup yields CDR1 SNHLY and CDR2 FYNNEI. V was cut by 7 bases and J by 2 bases, with 12 bases left in between. CDR3 size: 13 residues.

To note about this clone: Other DNA sequences within the sample encode an identical CDR3. This sequence joins TRBV6-5 and TRBJ1-2; TRBD1 aligns across 8 bases. Germline values: CDR1 MNHEY, CDR2 SVGAGI. CDR3 length: 12 amino acids. J was trimmed by 8 bases and V by 2 bases; bases with no gene match: 1. CDR3 sequence reads: CASSYPGGGYTF. CDR3 sequence (DNA): TGTGCCAGCAGTTACCCAGGGGGCGGCTACACCTTC.

J is TRBJ2-2 and V is TRBV11-2; weak D call: TRBD2 (5 bases). This CDR3 has 14 residues. V shed 1 base and J shed 7 bases, with 10 bases lying between them. CDR1 is SGHAT, CDR2 FQNNGV, per germline. The CDR3, as DNA: TGTGCCAGCAGCTTAGCAAGAGGGATCGGGGAGCTGTTTTTT. Translating gives CASSLARGIGELFF.

This chain joins TRBV2 and TRBJ2-5; tentatively, D is TRBD1 (6 bases). Looked up from germline, CDR1 is SNHLY and CDR2 is FYNNEI. The ends were cut back, 8 bases at V and 4 bases at J, with 8 bases in the middle. The CDR3 extends over 11 amino acids. The CDR3 loop reads CASVQGETQYF. DNA of the CDR3: TGTGCCAGCGTACAGGGAGAGACCCAGTACTTC.

This chain links TRBV5-1 with TRBJ2-1; no definite D call. The CDR3 length is 14 residues. V dropped 5 bases and J dropped 7 bases, with 16 bases sitting between them. The germline gives CDR1 SGHRS, CDR2 YFSETQ. DNA for the CDR3: TGCGCCAGCAGACGGAGCTCGGGTAAGAATGAGCAGTTCTTC. Translating gives CASRRSSGKNEQFF.

The rearrangement links TRBV25-1 to TRBJ1-1; D ambiguous. The V and J ends lost 4 bases and 1 base respectively, with 10 bases between them. Looked up from germline, CDR1 is MGHDK and CDR2 is SYGVNS. CDR3 size: 14 residues. In DNA form, the CDR3 reads TGTGCCAGCAGTGCGGACTGGGAGAACACTGAAGCTTTCTTT. This encodes CASSADWENTEAFF.

The V call is TRBV4-3, the J call TRBJ1-4; no reliable D call. The CDR3 sequence is 17 residues long. Germline V gene sequence: CDR1 LGHNA, CDR2 YSLEER. V was trimmed by 0 bases and J by 5 bases, leaving 16 bases between them. The CDR3 here is CASSQDPPSETNEKLFF. CDR3 coding DNA: TGCGCCAGCAGCCAAGACCCTCCCAGTGAAACCAATGAAAAACTGTTTTTT.

The rearrangement links TRBV4-2 to TRBJ1-2; D is perhaps TRBD1 (5 bases). CDR1 and CDR2 (germline): LGHNA, YNFKEQ. CDR3 length: 15 residues. V lost 4 bases and J lost 7, with 19 bases in between. CDR3 coding DNA: TGTGCCAGCAGCCCAGAGGACGGTTGGGGGGGTGGCTACACCTTC. Protein product: CASSPEDGWGGGYTF.

The chain has TRBV19 and TRBJ2-1; 7 bases align to TRBD2. V was pared by 5 bases and J by 5 bases, with 12 bases of the junction left unmatched. Germline V CDR1 and CDR2: LNHDA, SQIVND (reference sequence). The CDR3 spans 16 residues. The CDR3 loop reads CASSSRQLAANNEQFF. The CDR3 DNA follows: TGTGCCAGTAGTTCCCGCCAGCTAGCGGCAAACAATGAGCAGTTCTTC.

The chain recombines TRBV5-1 with TRBJ2-3, with 10 bases lining up with TRBD2. CDR3 length equals 16 residues. J was trimmed by 2 bases and V by 3 bases; bases with no gene match: 6. Germline V gene lookup returns CDR1 SGHRS and CDR2 YFSETQ. CDR3 loop: CASSSSTSGDTDTQYF. The CDR3 coding sequence is TGCGCCAGCAGCTCATCTACTAGCGGGGACACAGATACGCAGTATTTT.

The rearrangement uses TRBV5-5 and TRBJ2-1; 12 nucleotides agree with TRBD2. This CDR3 has 17 amino acids. Germline V gives CDR1 SGHKS, CDR2 YYEKEE (reference sequence). V was clipped by 4 bases and J by 4 bases; unmatched bases: 9. CDR3 residues: CASSHTSGGIGYNEQFF. The CDR3 DNA sequence: TGTGCCAGCAGCCACACTAGCGGGGGGATAGGTTACAATGAGCAGTTCTTC.

The CDR3 sequence is CASSRGQGRNYGYTF. CDR3 sequence (DNA): TGTGCCAGCAGTAGGGGACAGGGGCGAAACTATGGCTACACCTTC. The chain couples TRBV2 to TRBJ1-2; 10 bases align to TRBD1. This CDR3 has 15 amino acids. Trimming took 5 bases from V and 2 from J; bases not matched to a gene: 5. The germline CDR1 and CDR2 sequences are SNHLY and FYNNEI.

The J gene is TRBJ2-2, the V gene TRBV15; a possible D gene is TRBD1 (5 bases). The ends were cut back, 4 bases at V and 0 bases at J, with 15 bases in the middle. The length of the CDR3 is 17 residues. Germline CDR1 reads LNHNV; CDR2 reads YYDKDF (reference sequence). In DNA form, the CDR3 reads TGTGCCACCAGCAAAGTGATCCAGGGATCGAACACCGGGGAGCTGTTTTTT. This codes for CATSKVIQGSNTGELFF. Supplemented by reference TRBV15 and TRBJ2-2, the full variable domain reads DAMVIQNPRYQVTQFGKPVTLSCSQTLNHNVMYWYQQKSSQAPKLLFHYYDKDFNNEADTPDNFQSRRPNTSFCFLDIRSPGLGDTAMYLCATSKVIQGSNTGELFFGEGSRLTVL.

This clone was seen once. J is TRBJ2-3 and V is TRBV5-1; 14 bases map to TRBD2. After removal of 4 bases from V and 2 bases from J, the junction contained 9 bases not matched to a gene. CDR1 SGHRS and CDR2 YFSETQ come from the germline V gene. This CDR3 has 18 residues. The CDR3, as DNA: TGCGCCAGCAGCGGGGGACTAGCGGGAGCTCGACCCACAGATACGCAGTATTTT. Its protein is CASSGGLAGARPTDTQYF. The whole variable domain, remainder taken from reference TRBV5-1 and TRBJ2-3, is KAGVTQTPRYLIKTRGQQVTLSCSPISGHRSVSWYQQTPGQGLQFLFEYFSETQRNKGNFPGRFSGRQFSNSRSEMNVSTLELGDSALYLCASSGGLAGARPTDTQYFGPGTRLTVL.

The gene calls are TRBV5-1 and TRBJ2-2, with 8 positions matching TRBD1. This CDR3 is 15 amino acids long. With 4 bases clipped from V and 4 bases from J, the junction kept 6 bases outside the gene matches. Germline V gene sequence: CDR1 SGHRS, CDR2 YFSETQ. CDR3: CASSTGQGRTGELFF. CDR3 DNA sequence: TGCGCCAGCAGCACCGGACAGGGACGCACCGGGGAGCTGTTTTTT.

Turning to this clone: The junction differs from germline at one of its ends, possibly a read error. The CDR3 spells CASSDSGTLTDTQYF. CDR3 in DNA: TGTGCCAGCAGTGACTCCGGGACTCTCACAGATACGCAGTATTTT. The chain recombines TRBV6-2 or TRBV6-3 with TRBJ2-3; tentative D call: TRBD2 (6 bases). The germline CDR1 and CDR2 sequences are MNHEY and SVGEGT. CDR3 length: 15 amino acids.

Comments on this clone: Other DNA sequences in the same sample also yield this CDR3. The V and J genes are TRBV7-3 and TRBJ2-2, with D maybe TRBD2 (6 bases). Trimming stripped 4 bases from V and 2 bases from J, with 8 bases between. The CDR3 consists of 14 residues. Germline V gives CDR1 SGHTA, CDR2 FQGTGA. CDR3 protein: CASSSGLNTGELFF. The CDR3 region has the DNA TGTGCCAGCAGCTCGGGACTCAACACCGGGGAGCTGTTTTTT. The variable domain in full, completed from reference TRBV7-3 and TRBJ2-2, reads GAGVSQTPSNKVTEKGKYVELRCDPISGHTALYWYRQSLGQGPEFLIYFQGTGAADDSGLPNDRFFAVRPEGSVSTLKIQRTERGDSAVYLCASSSGLNTGELFFGEGSRLTVL.

This clone was recorded a few times. This chain uses TRBV5-1 with TRBJ2-7; 7 nucleotides line up with TRBD1. The CDR3 loop spans 15 amino acids. Trimming removed 1 base from V and 3 bases from J; junction bases left unmatched: 7. Germline V gene lookup returns CDR1 SGHRS and CDR2 YFSETQ. The CDR3 reads CASSLLTGKDYEQYF. CDR3 coding DNA: TGCGCCAGCAGCTTGTTGACAGGGAAGGACTACGAGCAGTACTTC. Full variable domain (outside the CDR3, taken from reference TRBV5-1 and TRBJ2-7): KAGVTQTPRYLIKTRGQQVTLSCSPISGHRSVSWYQQTPGQGLQFLFEYFSETQRNKGNFPGRFSGRQFSNSRSEMNVSTLELGDSALYLCASSLLTGKDYEQYFGPGTRLTVT.

V is TRBV28 and J is TRBJ2-3; weak D call: TRBD2 (6 bases). In germline, CDR1 is MDHEN, CDR2 SYDVKM. There are 18 residues in the CDR3. The ends were cut back, 5 bases at V and 1 base at J, with 22 bases in the middle. For the CDR3, the DNA is TGTGCCAGCAGTGGGGAACGGTCCAAGGGCGGGGGCACAGATACGCAGTATTTT. Its protein product is CASSGERSKGGGTDTQYF.

V and J are TRBV14 and TRBJ2-3, with 10 bases matching TRBD2. Germline values: CDR1 SGHDN, CDR2 FVKESK. J was trimmed by 5 bases and V by 7 bases; bases with no gene match: 6. There are 14 residues in the CDR3. The CDR3 region is CASMGGLARDTQYF. The CDR3 DNA reads TGTGCCAGCATGGGGGGACTAGCGCGAGATACGCAGTATTTT.

J is TRBJ1-4 and V is TRBV5-6, with D unresolved. CDR1 is SGHDT, CDR2 YYEEEE, per germline. Trimming took 0 bases from V and 7 from J, leaving 13 bases between them. The CDR3 has 15 amino acids. CDR3 region: CASSLVEGLSEKLFF. In DNA, the CDR3 is TGTGCCAGCAGCTTGGTGGAGGGTTTGAGTGAAAAACTGTTTTTT. The entire variable domain, with the rest obtained from reference TRBV5-6 and TRBJ1-4, is as follows: DAGVTQSPTHLIKTRGQQVTLRCSPKSGHDTVSWYQQALGQGPQFIFQYYEEEERQRGNFPDRFSGHQFPNYSSELNVNALLLGDSALYLCASSLVEGLSEKLFFGSGTQLSVL.